The 18 T cell receptor beta chains reported below all come from one sample, sequenced in a study of blood T cell repertoires in COVID-19. Sequenced by immunoSEQ multiplex PCR; TCRdb stores in-frame clones only, minus some. This sample has just under 150,000 clones, with around 87% found just once. The sample comprised peripheral blood. All receptors come from a man between 50 and 59 years old who had recovered from COVID-19.

This chain links TRBV4-3 with TRBJ1-6, with TRBD1 as a possible D gene (6 bases). Germline assignment: CDR1 LGHNA and CDR2 YSLEER. Trimming left V 4 bases short and J 6 bases short, with 7 bases between. The CDR3 contains 13 residues. The CDR3, as DNA: TGCGCCAGCAGCCGGGACATTAATTCACCCCTCCACTTT. It yields the protein CASSRDINSPLHF.

This clone was detected once. The V call is TRBV15, the J call TRBJ2-2, with unresolved D. This CDR3 contains 16 residues. Germline V gene sequence: CDR1 LNHNV, CDR2 YYDKDF (reference sequence). The ends were cut back, 0 bases at V and 0 bases at J, with 8 bases in the middle. CDR3 loop: CATSRDDGSNTGELFF. In nucleotides, the CDR3 is TGTGCCACCAGCAGAGATGATGGCTCGAACACCGGGGAGCTGTTTTTT.

This clone was picked up a small number of times. V is TRBV4-3 and J is TRBJ1-3, with D possibly matching TRBD1 (6 bases). This CDR3 has 16 residues. V was clipped by 1 base and J by 4 bases, with 14 bases between them. Germline V gene sequence: CDR1 LGHNA, CDR2 YSLEER. CDR3 DNA sequence: TGCGCCAGCAGCCAAGTCGCCGTGGGACAAGGAAACACCATATATTTT. Translation gives CASSQVAVGQGNTIYF.

The rearrangement joins TRBV27 to TRBJ2-7; TRBD1 might be the D (5 bases). V dropped 2 bases and J dropped 6 bases, with 14 bases sitting between them. This CDR3 contains 14 residues. The germline V gene encodes CDR1 MNHEY and CDR2 SMNVEV (reference sequence). The chain's CDR3 is CASSLQSLRGEQYF. DNA for the CDR3: TGTGCCAGCAGTTTACAAAGCTTAAGGGGCGAGCAGTACTTC.

This clone appeared a single time. The chain couples TRBV9 to TRBJ1-1; no reliable D call. Trimming shortened V by 1 base and J by 0 bases, and 4 bases separated the two germline ends. Germline V gene sequence: CDR1 SGDLS, CDR2 YYNGEE. CDR3 length: 13 residues. This CDR3 reads CASSVQMNTEAFF. The CDR3 DNA is TGTGCCAGCAGCGTACAGATGAACACTGAAGCTTTCTTT.

This chain connects TRBV6-1 to TRBJ1-1, with a tentative D call TRBD1 (5 bases). The CDR3 runs 14 residues. Germline values: CDR1 MNHNS, CDR2 SASEGT. V gave up 2 bases and J gave up 5 bases, with 12 bases separating them. The CDR3 loop is CASSELRQGTEAFF. DNA of the CDR3: TGTGCCAGCAGTGAATTAAGGCAGGGTACTGAAGCTTTCTTT.

A single count supports this clone. CDR3 in DNA: TGTGCCAGCAGTCAACCCAGGGGACCCGGGGAGCTGTTTTTT. Translating it yields CASSQPRGPGELFF. The chain uses TRBV28 and TRBJ2-2; TRBD1 might be the D (6 bases). Germline V lookup: CDR1 MDHEN, CDR2 SYDVKM. The CDR3 is made up of 14 amino acids. V gave up 5 bases and J gave up 6 bases, with 13 bases separating them.

The chain links TRBV2 to TRBJ1-6; D is perhaps TRBD1 (5 bases). Trimming stripped 5 bases from V and 4 bases from J, with 15 bases between. The CDR3 extends over 16 amino acids. Germline V gene data show CDR1 as SNHLY and CDR2 as FYNNEI. CDR3 residues: CASSQEGKGYNSPLHF. CDR3 nucleotides: TGTGCCAGCAGTCAAGAAGGGAAGGGGTATAATTCACCCCTCCACTTT. The whole variable domain, remainder taken from reference TRBV2 and TRBJ1-6, is EPEVTQTPSHQVTQMGQEVILRCVPISNHLYFYWYRQILGQKVEFLVSFYNNEISEKSEIFDDQFSVERPDGSNFTLKIRSTKLEDSAMYFCASSQEGKGYNSPLHFGNGTRLTVT.

The chain is built from TRBV9 and TRBJ2-3; the D is unclear. Trimming left V 4 bases short and J 6 bases short, with 12 bases between. The CDR3 has 13 residues. Looked up from germline, CDR1 is SGDLS and CDR2 is YYNGEE. The CDR3: CASSPQVSDTQYF. In DNA form, the CDR3 reads TGTGCCAGCAGCCCGCAAGTGAGCGATACGCAGTATTTT.

V and J are TRBV19 and TRBJ2-5; D is perhaps TRBD1 (7 bases). The CDR3 spans 14 residues. The V end was cut by 8 bases, the J end by 5 bases, with 18 bases between. The germline CDR1 and CDR2 sequences are LNHDA and SQIVND (reference sequence). The chain's CDR3 is CASSLRGAQETQYF. CDR3 bases: TGTGCCAGTTCCCTCAGGGGGGCGCAGGAGACCCAGTACTTC.

V usage is TRBV7-2 and J usage is TRBJ2-3; tentatively, D is TRBD1 (6 bases). With 5 bases removed from V and 5 bases from J, the gap between germline ends came to 11 bases. Germline assignment: CDR1 SGHTA and CDR2 FQGNSA. The CDR3 is made up of 13 amino acids. This chain's CDR3 is CASSVLQGDTQYF. The CDR3 nucleotides are TGTGCCAGCAGCGTCCTACAGGGAGATACGCAGTATTTT.

The V and J genes are TRBV5-1 and TRBJ2-7, with 9 positions matching TRBD2. The CDR3 runs to 16 residues. The V gene end was trimmed by 4 bases and the J gene end by 3 bases; junction bases not matched to a gene: 11. Germline CDR1 is SGHRS and CDR2 is YFSETQ. The CDR3 loop reads CASSIGGSGGLYEQYF. The CDR3 nucleotides are TGCGCCAGCAGCATCGGTGGTAGCGGGGGCCTCTACGAGCAGTACTTC.

The rearrangement links TRBV6-6 to TRBJ1-3, with 8 nucleotides matching TRBD1. Germline trimming cut 4 bases from V and 0 bases from J; bases unmatched to any gene: 2. The length of the CDR3 is 15 residues. Germline lookup yields CDR1 MNHNY and CDR2 SVGAGI (reference sequence). The CDR3 protein is CASSWTGNSGNTIYF. As DNA, the CDR3 is TGTGCCAGCAGTTGGACAGGGAACTCTGGAAACACCATATATTTT.

This chain connects TRBV3-1 (or the pseudogene TRBV3-2) to TRBJ2-7; D is unresolved. V shed 1 base and J shed 2 bases, with 6 bases lying between them. The CDR3 runs to 13 residues. Germline V lookup: CDR1 LGHDT, CDR2 YNNKEL (reference sequence). CDR3 sequence reads: CASSQGLPYEQYF. Written as DNA, the CDR3 is TGTGCCAGCAGCCAAGGACTGCCCTACGAGCAGTACTTC.

This clone was seen only once. The chain uses TRBV10-3 and TRBJ1-4; the D gene is possibly TRBD1 (6 bases). Germline V lookup: CDR1 ENHRY, CDR2 SYGVKD. Trimming pared 10 bases from V and 8 bases from J, leaving 17 bases between. The CDR3 length is 13 residues. The CDR3 region has the DNA TGTGCCACCAGCTCCGGGACATCGGAAAAACTGTTTTTT. Its translation is CATSSGTSEKLFF.

J is TRBJ2-7 and V is TRBV20-1; TRBD2 matches at 13 bases. CDR3 length equals 16 residues. CDR1 is DFQATT, CDR2 SNEGSKA, per germline (reference sequence). V was pared by 3 bases and J by 7 bases, with 12 bases of the junction left unmatched. As DNA, the CDR3 is TGCAGTGCTAGTTCTCCGACGGGACTAGCGGGGCGTGAGCAGTACTTC. Protein product: CSASSPTGLAGREQYF.

The V and J genes are TRBV9 and TRBJ1-2; D remains unclear. Trimming removed 3 bases from V and 2 bases from J, with 11 bases in between. Germline loops: CDR1 SGDLS, CDR2 YYNGEE. The CDR3 runs 14 residues. CDR3 amino acids: CASSAGGGNYGYTF. CDR3 nucleotides: TGTGCCAGCAGCGCCGGCGGTGGGAACTATGGCTACACCTTC.

V is TRBV5-4 and J is TRBJ2-2; D unclear. The CDR3 runs 16 residues. The germline V and J ends were trimmed by 4 bases and 1 base, with 14 bases remaining between them. Germline CDR1 is SGHNT and CDR2 is YYREEE (reference sequence). CDR3 region: CASSERRPMNTGELFF. The DNA for the CDR3 is TGTGCCAGCAGCGAGAGGCGCCCGATGAACACCGGGGAGCTGTTTTTT.